This T cell receptor beta chain was identified during a study of OX40 agonist ivuxolimab in advanced cancers. Study-level background: Patients with hepatocellular carcinoma, melanoma, renal cell or head and neck cancer made up the dose-escalation patients.

Broader study findings: Clonal expansion by week 6 occurred in CD4+ and CD8+ blood T cells (at 0.1 to 3.0 mg/kg).

The CDR3 is 15 residues long. The V gene end was trimmed by 6 bases and the J gene end by 4 bases; junction bases not matched to a gene: 9. Germline V CDR1 and CDR2: MDHEN, SYDVKM. On this clone itself: Its cognate antigen is unknown.

The assay was immunoSEQ multiplex PCR, and TCRdb's table has in-frame clones only and misses some. The profile shows some 59,000 clones, around 93% of them singletons. J is TRBJ2-7 and V is TRBV28, with 10 bases that match TRBD2. The receptor was isolated from an adult with an advanced solid tumor such as melanoma, head and neck, liver or kidney cancer. The specimen was CD4+ or CD8+ T cells sorted from blood, collected in a trial of the OX40 agonist ivuxolimab. For the CDR3, the DNA is TGTGCCAGCAGCTCCTTGACTAGCGGGTTATACGAGCAGTACTTC. Amino acids: CASSSLTSGLYEQYF.